This T cell receptor beta chain was sequenced during a study of blood T cell repertoires in COVID-19. Study context: The United States, Italy and Spain supplied acute and convalescent COVID-19 samples. From T cells, B-cell-depleted T cells, or PBMCs came the material, which was cDNA or gDNA.

Ages ranged from about 18 to 89 years, with residence in more than 20 US areas. The V end lost 5 bases, the J end lost 5 bases, and 12 bases lay between the germline ends. The CDR3 is 13 amino acids. CDR1 is SGHNT, CDR2 YENEEA, per germline. Some clones are missing from TCRdb's copy, which holds only in-frame ones; the method was immunoSEQ multiplex PCR. The sample consists of hundreds of thousands of clones, under 95% of them appearing once. J is TRBJ1-1 and V is TRBV11-3; D might be TRBD1 (6 bases). This clonotype was sampled from a man aged 60-69 years who had recovered from COVID-19. Sequenced: PBMCs or T cells enriched from blood (not recorded which). The CDR3 loop reads CASSPYRETEAFF. CDR3 bases: TGTGCCAGCAGCCCGTACAGGGAGACTGAAGCTTTCTTT.